The 32 T cell receptor beta chains below were found in one sample sequenced in a study of cytomegalovirus exposure and HLA in healthy donors. 60 Vbeta and 13 Jbeta primers were used in PCR. Measured with immunoSEQ multiplex PCR; TCRdb has only the in-frame clones, and not every one. This table holds about 150,000 clones, 70% to 80% found once. Sequencing was performed on PBMCs. Receptors originate from a woman between 55 and 75 years old in good health and CMV-seropositive.

J is TRBJ1-4 and V is TRBV28, with TRBD1 matching over 7 bases. V lost 5 bases, J lost 8 bases, and 11 bases stayed unmatched. The CDR3 totals 15 residues. Germline values: CDR1 MDHEN, CDR2 SYDVKM. The CDR3, as DNA: TGTGCCAGCAGTCTACCCGACAGGGCTCGCGAAAAACTGTTTTTT. This gives the protein CASSLPDRAREKLFF.

This clone was found a few times. This chain connects TRBV7-9 to TRBJ1-1; D is ambiguous. Germline values: CDR1 SEHNR, CDR2 FQNEAQ (reference sequence). This CDR3 region has 15 residues. Trimming shortened V by 5 bases and J by 1 base, and 14 bases separated the two germline ends. CDR3 in DNA: TGTGCCAGCAGCCCACTCCGGGCGGGGAACACTGAAGCTTTCTTT. Translation: CASSPLRAGNTEAFF.

This sequence joins TRBV7-8 and TRBJ2-1; possible D gene TRBD1, 5 bases. Trimming took 2 bases from V and 0 from J, leaving 11 bases between them. The germline V gene encodes CDR1 SGHVS and CDR2 FQNEAQ. The CDR3 totals 16 residues. As DNA, the CDR3 is TGTGCCAGCAGCTTAATATGGGGCCTCTCCTACAATGAGCAGTTCTTC. It yields the protein CASSLIWGLSYNEQFF.

CDR3 bases: TGTGCCAGTAGTATAGCCGGACTAGCGGTAGGGGATACGCAGTATTTT. This gives the protein CASSIAGLAVGDTQYF. The V and J genes are TRBV19 and TRBJ2-3; TRBD2 agrees at 10 bases. Trimming took 1 base from V and 6 from J; bases not matched to a gene: 7. This CDR3 spans 16 amino acids. Looked up from germline, CDR1 is LNHDA and CDR2 is SQIVND (reference sequence).

The sample holds a few counts of this clone. V is TRBV28 and J is TRBJ2-7; 8 bases map to TRBD1. CDR3 size: 15 residues. V lost 8 bases, J lost 2 bases, and 11 bases stayed unmatched. Germline values: CDR1 MDHEN, CDR2 SYDVKM. Written as DNA, the CDR3 is TGTGCCAGCGAAAAGGCCCCACAGGGGGCCTACGAGCAGTACTTC. This encodes CASEKAPQGAYEQYF. The variable domain in full, with the rest retrieved from reference TRBV28 and TRBJ2-7, is DVKVTQSSRYLVKRTGEKVFLECVQDMDHENMFWYRQDPGLGLRLIYFSYDVKMKEKGDIPEGYSVSREKKERFSLILESASTNQTSMYLCASEKAPQGAYEQYFGPGTRLTVT.

V gene TRBV27 combines with J gene TRBJ2-7; 13 bases map to TRBD2. Trimming removed 6 bases from V and 2 bases from J; junction bases left unmatched: 1. CDR3 length: 14 amino acids. CDR1 and CDR2 (germline): MNHEY, SMNVEV (reference sequence). The CDR3 protein is CASSGLAGAYEQYF. The CDR3 DNA sequence: TGTGCCAGCAGCGGACTAGCGGGGGCCTACGAGCAGTACTTC.

This clone has a handful of counts. The rearrangement joins TRBV5-1 to TRBJ1-1, with 9 nucleotides matching TRBD1. The CDR3 totals 16 residues. With V trimmed by 3 bases and J by 5 bases, 11 bases remained unmatched. Germline V gene lookup returns CDR1 SGHRS and CDR2 YFSETQ. The CDR3 DNA sequence: TGCGCCAGCAGCTCGGACCTGGGACAGGGTGGAACTGAAGCTTTCTTT. It codes for CASSSDLGQGGTEAFF.

V gene TRBV28 combines with J gene TRBJ1-2; possible D gene TRBD1, 5 bases. Germline CDR1 MDHEN, CDR2 SYDVKM. This CDR3 contains 14 residues. The V end lost 2 bases, the J end lost 3 bases, and 10 bases lay between the germline ends. CDR3 sequence (DNA): TGTGCCAGCAGTTTAGGGAACAGGTACTATGGCTACACCTTC. Translated: CASSLGNRYYGYTF.

This clone was observed a few times. The V and J genes are TRBV6-5 and TRBJ1-5; D might be TRBD1 (5 bases). CDR3 length: 15 residues. Trimming took off 8 bases at V and 1 base at J, with 15 bases between the two ends. Germline loops: CDR1 MNHEY, CDR2 SVGAGI. CDR3: CASRSQGGSNQPQHF. CDR3 DNA: TGTGCCAGCCGATCTCAGGGAGGGAGCAATCAGCCCCAGCATTTT.

The gene calls are TRBV7-3 and TRBJ2-2; possibly TRBD1 for D (5 bases). The germline V gene encodes CDR1 SGHTA and CDR2 FQGTGA. The V and J ends lost 2 bases and 0 bases respectively, with 10 bases between them. The CDR3 is 16 amino acids. The CDR3 sequence is CASSLSYRPNTGELFF. In DNA, the CDR3 is TGTGCCAGCAGCTTATCGTACAGGCCGAACACCGGGGAGCTGTTTTTT. The whole variable domain, remainder taken from reference TRBV7-3 and TRBJ2-2, is GAGVSQTPSNKVTEKGKYVELRCDPISGHTALYWYRQSLGQGPEFLIYFQGTGAADDSGLPNDRFFAVRPEGSVSTLKIQRTERGDSAVYLCASSLSYRPNTGELFFGEGSRLTVL.

The rearrangement uses TRBV28 and TRBJ1-1; D may be TRBD1 (6 bases). This CDR3 region has 13 residues. The germline V and J ends were trimmed by 7 bases and 4 bases, with 13 bases remaining between them. Germline CDR1 MDHEN, CDR2 SYDVKM. CDR3: CASTSTGPTEAFF. DNA of the CDR3: TGTGCCAGCACCTCCACAGGGCCCACTGAAGCTTTCTTT. Looking up the rest from reference TRBV28 and TRBJ1-1 gives the full variable domain: DVKVTQSSRYLVKRTGEKVFLECVQDMDHENMFWYRQDPGLGLRLIYFSYDVKMKEKGDIPEGYSVSREKKERFSLILESASTNQTSMYLCASTSTGPTEAFFGQGTRLTVV.

V is TRBV7-9 and J is TRBJ2-7, with 13 nucleotides matching TRBD2. Per germline, CDR1 SEHNR and CDR2 FQNEAQ (reference sequence). The CDR3 consists of 16 residues. V shed 5 bases and J 2 bases; nucleotides not matched to a gene: 6. Written as DNA, the CDR3 is TGTGCCAGCAGCCGGACTAGCGGGAGAGGGACCTACGAGCAGTACTTC. Translating it yields CASSRTSGRGTYEQYF.

This clone was detected only a few times. V and J are TRBV7-3 and TRBJ1-1, with 7 bases identical to TRBD1. This CDR3 spans 13 amino acids. The V gene end was trimmed by 6 bases and the J gene end by 4 bases; junction bases not matched to a gene: 5. Germline-derived CDR1 and CDR2 are SGHTA and FQGTGA. This chain's CDR3 is CASRRQGGTEAFF. DNA of the CDR3: TGTGCCAGCAGAAGACAGGGTGGCACTGAAGCTTTCTTT.

The rearrangement uses TRBV7-2 and TRBJ2-3, with TRBD2 as a possible D gene (5 bases). V gave up 3 bases and J gave up 2 bases, with 15 bases separating them. The CDR3 has 16 amino acids. Germline V lookup: CDR1 SGHTA, CDR2 FQGNSA. The CDR3: CASSFTPWEPTDTQYF. CDR3 sequence (DNA): TGTGCCAGCAGCTTCACCCCGTGGGAGCCCACAGATACGCAGTATTTT.

There are a few counts of this clone. The chain is built from TRBV6-1 and TRBJ1-5, with unresolved D. Germline V gene sequence: CDR1 MNHNS, CDR2 SASEGT. Trimming took 5 bases from V and 0 from J, leaving 5 bases between them. This CDR3 region has 13 residues. CDR3 loop: CASSQVSNQPQHF. CDR3 nucleotide sequence: TGTGCCAGCAGTCAGGTTAGCAATCAGCCCCAGCATTTT.

This clone showed up just a few times. The rearrangement links TRBV29-1 to TRBJ2-5; TRBD1 might be the D (6 bases). V lost 7 bases and J 7 bases, leaving 13 bases between the germline ends. The length of the CDR3 is 11 residues. Germline lookup yields CDR1 SQVTM and CDR2 ANQGSEA. DNA of the CDR3: TGCAGCGCCCGGGACATCGGGACCCAGTACTTC. This sequence encodes CSARDIGTQYF.

The chain couples TRBV2 to TRBJ1-4; D not certain. The CDR3 consists of 12 residues. Trimming removed 8 bases at V and 7 bases at J, with 11 bases between. The V gene's germline CDR1 is SNHLY and CDR2 FYNNEI. In nucleotides, the CDR3 is TGTGCCAGCCGGCTGGCGGGTGAAAAACTGTTTTTT. Amino acid sequence: CASRLAGEKLFF.

This clone showed up just once. The V call is TRBV27, the J call TRBJ2-6, with D tentatively TRBD2 (6 bases). The V and J ends lost 6 bases and 2 bases respectively, with 14 bases between them. The length of the CDR3 is 16 residues. Germline values: CDR1 MNHEY, CDR2 SMNVEV (reference sequence). CDR3 amino acids: CASRKGTGAGANVLTF. The CDR3, as DNA: TGTGCCAGCAGGAAGGGAACGGGAGCTGGGGCCAACGTCCTGACTTTC.

In nucleotides, the CDR3 is TGTGCCAGCAGTACGACAGGGGACGAGCAGTACTTC. Residues: CASSTTGDEQYF. The rearrangement joins TRBV14 to TRBJ2-7; 8 bases are a match to TRBD1. After removal of 6 bases from V and 5 bases from J, the junction contained 3 bases not matched to a gene. The CDR3 consists of 12 residues. Germline V gene sequence: CDR1 SGHDN, CDR2 FVKESK.

Only one count was recorded for this clone. This chain links TRBV9 with TRBJ1-2, with 8 bases aligning to TRBD1. The length of the CDR3 is 14 residues. The germline gives CDR1 SGDLS, CDR2 YYNGEE. V gave up 0 bases and J gave up 7 bases; unmatched junction bases: 5. Written as DNA, the CDR3 is TGTGCCAGCAGCGTAGGCCAGGGGGCAGGTGGCTACACCTTC. It yields the protein CASSVGQGAGGYTF.

V gene TRBV7-2 combines with J gene TRBJ1-1, with TRBD1 matching over 7 bases. V trimming: 5 bases; J trimming: 3 bases; junction bases outside the gene matches: 9. CDR3 length: 15 amino acids. Germline V gene sequence: CDR1 SGHTA, CDR2 FQGNSA. This CDR3 reads CASSPSGRGDTEAFF. The CDR3 DNA reads as TGTGCCAGCAGCCCCTCGGGCAGGGGGGACACTGAAGCTTTCTTT. Complete variable domain (other parts from reference TRBV7-2 and TRBJ1-1): GAGVSQSPSNKVTEKGKDVELRCDPISGHTALYWYRQSLGQGLEFLIYFQGNSAPDKSGLPSDRFSAERTGGSVSTLTIQRTQQEDSAVYLCASSPSGRGDTEAFFGQGTRLTVV.

The chain uses TRBV15 and TRBJ2-7, with D possibly being TRBD1 (6 bases). With 0 bases removed from V and 5 bases from J, the gap between germline ends came to 17 bases. Germline assignment: CDR1 LNHNV and CDR2 YYDKDF (reference sequence). The CDR3 is made up of 16 amino acids. The CDR3 reads CATSRDRSRGGDEQYF. The CDR3, as DNA: TGTGCCACCAGCAGAGATCGAAGCAGGGGCGGCGACGAGCAGTACTTC. The variable domain in full, completed from reference TRBV15 and TRBJ2-7, reads DAMVIQNPRYQVTQFGKPVTLSCSQTLNHNVMYWYQQKSSQAPKLLFHYYDKDFNNEADTPDNFQSRRPNTSFCFLDIRSPGLGDTAMYLCATSRDRSRGGDEQYFGPGTRLTVT.

This chain links TRBV7-3 with TRBJ1-1; D may be TRBD1 (5 bases). Trimming cost V 4 bases and J 5 bases, with 14 bases left between them. Germline CDR1 SGHTA, CDR2 FQGTGA. CDR3 length equals 14 residues. CDR3: CASSSTGGMTEAFF. The CDR3, as DNA: TGTGCCAGCAGCTCTACAGGTGGGATGACTGAAGCTTTCTTT.

The V gene is TRBV19, the J gene TRBJ2-5; TRBD2 agrees at 7 bases. The CDR3 consists of 15 residues. Trimming cost V 5 bases and J 4 bases; bases outside gene matches: 10. Germline assignment: CDR1 LNHDA and CDR2 SQIVND (reference sequence). CDR3 sequence: CASSSPRDYLETQYF. The CDR3 DNA reads as TGTGCCAGTAGTTCACCAAGGGACTACTTAGAGACCCAGTACTTC.

The table lists this clone with a count of one. This chain links TRBV6-1 with TRBJ1-2, with 9 bases fitting TRBD1. The J segment lost 8 bases and the V segment lost 4 bases, leaving 5 bases of the junction unmatched. Germline CDR1 reads MNHNS; CDR2 reads SASEGT. The CDR3 totals 13 residues. CDR3 residues: CASSARDRDGYTF. CDR3 in DNA: TGTGCCAGCAGTGCCCGGGACAGGGACGGCTACACCTTC.

The rearrangement links TRBV2 to TRBJ2-7, with a weak D call TRBD1 (6 bases). The CDR3 has 13 residues. CDR1 and CDR2 (germline): SNHLY, FYNNEI. V lost 6 bases to trimming and J lost 2 bases, with 11 bases between them. CDR3 sequence reads: CASSQGRAYEQYF. CDR3 DNA: TGTGCCAGCAGCCAGGGGCGAGCCTACGAGCAGTACTTC.

This sequence joins TRBV19 and TRBJ1-1, with TRBD1 identical over 7 bases. Losses at the gene ends were 3 bases for V and 8 bases for J; bases not matched to a gene: 6. Germline V gives CDR1 LNHDA, CDR2 SQIVND (reference sequence). The CDR3 has 13 amino acids. DNA of the CDR3: TGTGCCAGTAGTATCATAGGGGACAGAGAAGCTTTCTTT. Protein sequence: CASSIIGDREAFF.

This clone is a singleton in its sample. J is TRBJ1-5 and V is TRBV28; 8 bases align to TRBD1. Germline CDR1 and CDR2: MDHEN and SYDVKM. The length of the CDR3 is 17 residues. The junction had 12 bases not matched to a gene; V was cut back by 3 bases and J by 5 bases. CDR3 sequence: CASSLAQGALTDQPQHF. DNA of the CDR3: TGTGCCAGCAGTTTGGCCCAGGGGGCCCTGACAGATCAGCCCCAGCATTTT.

The CDR3 is CASSSGLYTEAFF. The DNA of the CDR3 is TGTGCCAGCAGCTCAGGGTTGTACACTGAAGCTTTCTTT. The chain recombines TRBV28 with TRBJ1-1; maybe TRBD1 (5 bases). CDR1 MDHEN and CDR2 SYDVKM come from the germline V gene. Between the trimmed V and J ends, which lost 6 bases and 3 bases, there was a span of 11 bases. This CDR3 has 13 amino acids.

CDR3 protein: CASSDSALGNYGYTF. CDR3 in DNA: TGTGCCAGCAGTGATTCCGCCTTGGGCAACTATGGCTACACCTTC. The gene calls are TRBV2 and TRBJ1-2; no firm D call. V dropped 3 bases and J dropped 2 bases, with 13 bases sitting between them. Germline V gene lookup returns CDR1 SNHLY and CDR2 FYNNEI. This CDR3 comprises 15 residues.

A single count supports this clone. The rearrangement joins TRBV11-2 to TRBJ2-2, with TRBD2 matching 10 bases. The germline gives CDR1 SGHAT, CDR2 FQNNGV. J lost 4 bases, V lost 6 bases, and 8 bases had no gene match. CDR3 length: 16 residues. The CDR3: CASSSSGSFGTGELFF. CDR3 nucleotide sequence: TGTGCCAGCAGTTCTAGCGGGAGTTTCGGCACCGGGGAGCTGTTTTTT.

The V call is TRBV5-4, the J call TRBJ2-3; 9 nucleotides line up with TRBD2. The CDR3 runs 15 residues. Germline trimming cut 4 bases from V and 3 bases from J; bases unmatched to any gene: 6. Germline loops: CDR1 SGHNT, CDR2 YYREEE (reference sequence). The CDR3: CASSPLTSGTDTQYF. For the CDR3, the DNA is TGTGCCAGCAGCCCACTCACTAGCGGGACAGATACGCAGTATTTT.